The rows below give T cell receptor beta chains drawn from one sample of a study of blood T cell repertoires in COVID-19. Some clones are missing from TCRdb's copy, which holds only in-frame ones; the method was immunoSEQ multiplex PCR. The sample has approximately 100,000 clones; about 88% are singletons. The sample was peripheral blood. The source is a human donor in a cohort sampled during active COVID-19. Each CDR3 is given with its conserved first and last residue. Each record gives: J gene, V gene, clone size, CDR3 protein. Rows may omit the clone size; those that give it use once, few, many or a size class.

TRBJ1-1	TRBV7-9	.	CASSSPSGRTEAFF
TRBJ2-1	TRBV24-1	.	CATSQHGILSEQFF
TRBJ2-2	TRBV5-4	.	CASSWGLAGAGVTGELFF
TRBJ2-7	TRBV7-9	.	CASGGAVQLF
TRBJ2-5	TRBV5-1	once	CASSLQETQYF
TRBJ1-5	TRBV15	once	CATAGEGGNQPQHF
TRBJ1-2	TRBV5-6	.	CASSLGPGGLGYTF
TRBJ1-1	TRBV6-5	.	CASSYPGTGATEAFF
TRBJ2-6	TRBV28	.	CASSLSRGSGANVLTF
TRBJ1-6	TRBV7-9	.	CASSPAEAGAGNSPLHF
TRBJ2-3	TRBV5-1	.	CASGDYNPTDTQYF
TRBJ2-7	TRBV28	.	CASSLGDRVSYEQYF
TRBJ2-3	TRBV12-5	.	CASGLTIRSGRVTDTQYF
TRBJ2-1	TRBV28	.	CASRTLNEQFF
TRBJ2-3	TRBV10-3	.	CAISDLAISTDTQYF
TRBJ2-3	TRBV5-4	.	CASSHGGRGARGDTQYF
TRBJ2-2	TRBV28	.	CASSSGAIYTGELFF
TRBJ2-1	TRBV3-1/TRBV3-2	once	CASSPSGGPYNEQFF
TRBJ2-2	TRBV18	.	CASSPESRAGELFF
TRBJ2-1	TRBV5-1	.	CASSLAPTGDNEQFF
TRBJ2-3	TRBV27	.	CASRLLAGGTDTQYF
TRBJ2-5	TRBV7-9	.	CASSGGKETQYF
TRBJ1-4	TRBV30	.	CAWNRQATNEKLFF
TRBJ2-2	TRBV28	.	CASSSTGLWGQPFAGELFF
TRBJ2-3	TRBV29-1	.	CSVTGTRRDTQYF
TRBJ2-3	TRBV28	.	CASSLPGLDGTSTDTQYF
TRBJ1-2	TRBV18	.	CASSTGGKGYTF
TRBJ2-5	TRBV12-3/TRBV12-4	.	CASSLTEKTQYF
TRBJ2-1	TRBV5-1	.	CASSLATSSYNEQFF
TRBJ2-5	TRBV5-1	.	CASSLAGIQETQYF
TRBJ2-1	TRBV2	.	CASSEFGLAGDEQFF
TRBJ1-6	TRBV14	few	CASSQDSDRGSPLHF
TRBJ1-2	TRBV28	.	CASSPTGGAPGYTF
TRBJ2-2	TRBV5-1	.	CASSRGQGANTGELFF
TRBJ2-3	TRBV7-2	.	CASSRRGLAEQYF
TRBJ2-3	TRBV11-2	.	CASSPGVTDTQYF
TRBJ2-3	TRBV5-1	.	CASSSRAGTSGRTQYF
TRBJ1-4	TRBV28	.	CASRQQDTTLEKLFF
TRBJ1-5	TRBV7-8	once	CASSLQQGNQPQHF
TRBJ2-3	TRBV3-1/TRBV3-2	.	CASSQNSGRGTDTQYF
TRBJ2-1	TRBV4-2	.	CASSQEGTGGFF
TRBJ2-7	TRBV19	.	CASSNSGGSRYEQYF